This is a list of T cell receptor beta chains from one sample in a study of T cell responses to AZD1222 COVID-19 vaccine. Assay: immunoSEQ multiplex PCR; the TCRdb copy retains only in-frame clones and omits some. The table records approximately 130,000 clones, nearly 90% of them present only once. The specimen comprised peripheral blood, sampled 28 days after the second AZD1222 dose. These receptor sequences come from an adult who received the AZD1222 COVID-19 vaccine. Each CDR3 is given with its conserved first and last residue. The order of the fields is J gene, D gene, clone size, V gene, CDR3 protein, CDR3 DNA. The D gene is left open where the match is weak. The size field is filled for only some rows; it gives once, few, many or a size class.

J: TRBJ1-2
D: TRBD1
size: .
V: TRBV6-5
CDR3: CASRPRDRSPHGYTF
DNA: TGTGCCAGCAGACCCCGGGACAGGTCCCCTCATGGCTACACCTTC

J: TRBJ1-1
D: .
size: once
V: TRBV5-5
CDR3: CASSLVKGMNTEAFF
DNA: TGTGCCAGCAGCTTGGTGAAGGGGATGAACACTGAAGCTTTCTTT

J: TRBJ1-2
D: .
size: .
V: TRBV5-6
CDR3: CASSFDSWYGYTF
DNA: TGTGCCAGCAGCTTTGACTCTTGGTATGGCTACACCTTC

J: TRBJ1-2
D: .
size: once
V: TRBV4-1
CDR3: CASSQSQTYGYTF
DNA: TGCGCCAGCAGCCAAAGTCAAACCTATGGCTACACCTTC

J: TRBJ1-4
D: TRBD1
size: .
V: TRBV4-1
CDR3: CASSQKGQGYEKLFF
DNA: TGCGCCAGCAGCCAGAAGGGACAGGGATATGAAAAACTGTTTTTT

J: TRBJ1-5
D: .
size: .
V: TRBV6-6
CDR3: CASSVRGHPQHF
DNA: TGTGCCAGCAGTGTCCGGGGGCACCCCCAGCATTTT

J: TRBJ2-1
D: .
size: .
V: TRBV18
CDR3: CASSPRAGDNEQFF
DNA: TGTGCCAGCTCCCCGAGAGCAGGGGACAATGAGCAGTTCTTC

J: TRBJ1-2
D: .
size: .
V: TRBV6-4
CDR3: CASSETEFGGYTF
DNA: TGTGCCAGCAGCGAGACAGAGTTTGGCGGCTACACCTTC

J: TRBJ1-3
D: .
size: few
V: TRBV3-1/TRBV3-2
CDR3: CASSQEDTIYF
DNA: TGTGCCAGCAGCCAAGAGGACACCATATATTTT

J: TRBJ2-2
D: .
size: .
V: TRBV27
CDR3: CASRTGENTGELFF
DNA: TGTGCCAGCAGGACAGGAGAGAACACCGGGGAGCTGTTTTTT

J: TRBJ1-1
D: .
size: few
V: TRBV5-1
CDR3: CASSLGDLNTEAFF
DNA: TGCGCCAGCAGCTTGGGGGATCTGAACACTGAAGCTTTCTTT

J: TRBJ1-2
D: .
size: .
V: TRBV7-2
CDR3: CASSLVGGQGGYGYTF
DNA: TGTGCCAGCAGCTTAGTGGGGGGCCAAGGAGGGTATGGCTACACCTTC

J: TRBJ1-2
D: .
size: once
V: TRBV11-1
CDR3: CASSLGGDRNYGYTF
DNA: TGTGCCAGCAGCTTAGGGGGCGACAGAAACTATGGCTACACCTTC

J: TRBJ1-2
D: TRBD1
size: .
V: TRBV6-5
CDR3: CASSPQGAGGYTF
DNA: TGTGCCAGCAGCCCACAGGGGGCCGGTGGCTACACCTTC

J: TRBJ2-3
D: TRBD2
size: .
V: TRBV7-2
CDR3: CASSLSSGASDTQYF
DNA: TGTGCCAGCAGCTTAAGTAGCGGGGCCTCGGATACGCAGTATTTT